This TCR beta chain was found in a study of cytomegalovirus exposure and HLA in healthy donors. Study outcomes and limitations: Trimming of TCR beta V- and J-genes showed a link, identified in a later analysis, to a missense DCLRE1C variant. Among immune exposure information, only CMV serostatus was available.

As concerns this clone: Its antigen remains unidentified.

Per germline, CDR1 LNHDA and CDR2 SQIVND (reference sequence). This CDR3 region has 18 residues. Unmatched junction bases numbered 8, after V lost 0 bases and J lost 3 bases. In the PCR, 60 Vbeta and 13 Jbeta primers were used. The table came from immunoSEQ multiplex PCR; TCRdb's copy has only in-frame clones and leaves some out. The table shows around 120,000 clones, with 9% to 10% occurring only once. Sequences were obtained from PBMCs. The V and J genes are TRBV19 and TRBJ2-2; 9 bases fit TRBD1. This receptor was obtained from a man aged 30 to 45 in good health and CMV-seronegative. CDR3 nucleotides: TGTGCCAGTAGTATAGATAACAGGGGGCCCATTTACACCGGGGAGCTGTTTTTT. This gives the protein CASSIDNRGPIYTGELFF.